This entry lists 16 T cell receptor beta chains sequenced from one sample in a study of T cell responses to AZD1222 COVID-19 vaccine. Here immunoSEQ multiplex PCR was the method, and the copy in TCRdb shows in-frame clones only, minus some. The sample includes tens of thousands of clones, roughly nine tenths of them seen just once. The specimen comprised peripheral blood, sampled 28 days after the second AZD1222 dose. The receptor source for this set is an adult who received the AZD1222 COVID-19 vaccine.

Of note for this clone: At the DNA level, this CDR3 is encoded by other sequences in the same sample as well. V and J are TRBV7-2 and TRBJ2-7; TRBD2 agrees at 7 bases. Germline V gene data show CDR1 as SGHTA and CDR2 as FQGNSA. This CDR3 is built from 14 residues. The V segment lost 3 bases and the J segment 0 bases; nucleotides outside the gene matches: 2. The CDR3 nucleotides are TGTGCCAGCAGCTTCGGACTAGTCTCCTACGAGCAGTACTTC. Its protein product is CASSFGLVSYEQYF.

V gene TRBV7-9 combines with J gene TRBJ1-1, with TRBD1 identical over 8 bases. Trimming cost V 2 bases and J 10 bases; bases outside gene matches: 9. Germline V lookup: CDR1 SEHNR, CDR2 FQNEAQ (reference sequence). CDR3 length equals 14 residues. The CDR3 DNA sequence: TGTGCCAGCAGCTTATTACAGGGGGACCTGGGAGCTTTCTTT. Protein product: CASSLLQGDLGAFF. Based on the CDR3 plus reference TRBV7-9 and TRBJ1-1, the full variable domain is DTGVSQNPRHKITKRGQNVTFRCDPISEHNRLYWYRQTLGQGPEFLTYFQNEAQLEKSRLLSDRFSAERPKGSFSTLEIQRTEQGDSAMYLCASSLLQGDLGAFFGQGTRLTVV.

This clone was found a few times. The chain links TRBV7-9 to TRBJ2-5; possibly TRBD2 for D (5 bases). Germline lookup yields CDR1 SEHNR and CDR2 FQNEAQ (reference sequence). Trimming stripped 2 bases from V and 5 bases from J, with 12 bases between. The CDR3 sequence is 14 residues long. The CDR3 nucleotides are TGTGCCAGCAGCTTATCCGTGGGCGGGGAGACCCAGTACTTC. Residues: CASSLSVGGETQYF.

This chain joins TRBV19 and TRBJ1-4; D is unresolved. The CDR3 is 14 amino acids. V lost 8 bases and J lost 6, with 16 bases in between. The germline V gene encodes CDR1 LNHDA and CDR2 SQIVND (reference sequence). Written as DNA, the CDR3 is TGTGCCAGTGCCCTGTGGGTTAGTGATGAAAAACTGTTTTTT. Its protein product is CASALWVSDEKLFF.

A few counts support this clone. The V and J genes are TRBV10-3 and TRBJ2-7; no clear D gene. This CDR3 is 11 amino acids long. Trimming took 2 bases from V and 5 from J, leaving 4 bases between them. Per germline, CDR1 ENHRY and CDR2 SYGVKD. The CDR3 bases are TGTGCCATCAGTGAGGCCAACGAGCAGTACTTC. Protein sequence: CAISEANEQYF.

V gene TRBV6-6 combines with J gene TRBJ2-1, with 11 bases fitting TRBD2. The junction had 4 bases not matched to a gene; V was cut back by 7 bases and J by 5 bases. Germline V gene sequence: CDR1 MNHNY, CDR2 SVGAGI (reference sequence). The CDR3 length is 14 residues. The CDR3, as DNA: TGTGCCAGCAAGGGGACTAGCGGCGACAATGAGCAGTTCTTC. Translation gives CASKGTSGDNEQFF.

The V call is TRBV6-5, the J call TRBJ2-2; D is possibly TRBD2 (5 bases). Germline V CDR1 and CDR2: MNHEY, SVGAGI. The CDR3 sequence is 15 residues long. Trimming shortened V by 8 bases and J by 4 bases, and 17 bases separated the two germline ends. The CDR3 is CASGRLSVPTGELFF. CDR3 sequence (DNA): TGTGCCAGCGGACGGCTTAGCGTTCCCACCGGGGAGCTGTTTTTT.

The chain joins TRBV18 to TRBJ1-2; no reliable D call. From germline, CDR1 is KGHSH and CDR2 LQKENI. This CDR3 is built from 17 residues. V lost 3 bases and J lost 4, with 21 bases in between. The CDR3 DNA reads as TGTGCCAGCTCACCGATGACACAATCAGGTTCTGGCTATGGCTACACCTTC. Translation: CASSPMTQSGSGYGYTF.

The rearrangement uses TRBV7-9 and TRBJ2-7; 7 bases agree with TRBD1. The trim removed 2 bases at V and 4 bases at J, leaving 8 bases unmatched. The CDR3 has 15 amino acids. CDR1 SEHNR and CDR2 FQNEAQ come from the germline V gene (reference sequence). The CDR3 here is CASSLRGTEKYEQYF. CDR3 sequence (DNA): TGTGCCAGCAGCTTAAGGGGGACAGAGAAATACGAGCAGTACTTC. The entire variable domain, with the rest obtained from reference TRBV7-9 and TRBJ2-7, is as follows: DTGVSQNPRHKITKRGQNVTFRCDPISEHNRLYWYRQTLGQGPEFLTYFQNEAQLEKSRLLSDRFSAERPKGSFSTLEIQRTEQGDSAMYLCASSLRGTEKYEQYFGPGTRLTVT.

The chain is built from TRBV19 and TRBJ2-1; the match to TRBD2 covers 9 bases. The CDR3 runs to 15 residues. The junction had 11 bases not matched to a gene; V was cut back by 6 bases and J by 8 bases. Germline V CDR1 and CDR2: LNHDA, SQIVND (reference sequence). The CDR3 DNA reads as TGTGCCAGTAGCCATCAAGCGGGAGGTCGGTATGAGCAGTTCTTC. This translates into CASSHQAGGRYEQFF.

The rearrangement joins TRBV29-1 to TRBJ2-2; D gene ambiguous. Per germline, CDR1 SQVTM and CDR2 ANQGSEA. V lost 2 bases and J lost 6, with 7 bases in between. The CDR3 totals 12 residues. This CDR3 is CSVETHAGELFF. The CDR3, as DNA: TGCAGCGTTGAAACCCACGCCGGGGAGCTGTTTTTT.

CDR3 loop: CASSPTDPYEQYF. The DNA for the CDR3 is TGTGCCAGCAGCCCAACAGACCCCTACGAGCAGTACTTC. J is TRBJ2-7 and V is TRBV7-9; unclear D gene. The CDR3 covers 13 residues. Germline V gene lookup returns CDR1 SEHNR and CDR2 FQNEAQ (reference sequence). V shed 5 bases and J shed 2 bases, with 10 bases lying between them.

The chain uses TRBV4-3 and TRBJ1-3; 7 bases are a match to TRBD1. The CDR3 is 13 amino acids. CDR1 is LGHNA, CDR2 YSLEER, per germline. V lost 5 bases and J lost 4; bases outside the gene matches: 2. The CDR3, as DNA: TGCGCCAGCAGCGCGACAGGGGGAAACACCATATATTTT. Translating it yields CASSATGGNTIYF.

The chain combines TRBV6-6 with TRBJ1-3, with D unresolved. Germline lookup yields CDR1 MNHNY and CDR2 SVGAGI (reference sequence). V lost 6 bases and J 8 bases, leaving 17 bases between the germline ends. CDR3 size: 14 residues. This chain's CDR3 is CASSLGASWDTIYF. CDR3 coding DNA: TGTGCCAGCAGCCTAGGAGCCTCTTGGGACACCATATATTTT.

Note on this clone: The junction shows a germline mismatch at one end, possibly a read error. V is TRBV7-2 and J is TRBJ1-3; D may be TRBD1 (5 bases). CDR1 is SGHTA and CDR2 is FQGNSA in the germline V gene. CDR3 length equals 16 residues. CDR3 sequence: CASSLVRASPGNAIYF. The DNA of the CDR3 is TGTGCCAGCAGCTTAGTCAGGGCCTCCCCTGGAAACGCCATATATTTT.

This clone was seen only once. The chain uses TRBV5-4 and TRBJ2-3; TRBD2 agrees at 8 bases. J gave up 2 bases and V 4 bases, and 12 bases lay outside the gene matches. Germline assignment: CDR1 SGHNT and CDR2 YYREEE (reference sequence). The CDR3 extends over 17 amino acids. The CDR3 is CASSRGGLADPTDTQYF. The DNA for the CDR3 is TGTGCCAGCAGCCGGGGGGGGCTAGCGGACCCCACAGATACGCAGTATTTT.